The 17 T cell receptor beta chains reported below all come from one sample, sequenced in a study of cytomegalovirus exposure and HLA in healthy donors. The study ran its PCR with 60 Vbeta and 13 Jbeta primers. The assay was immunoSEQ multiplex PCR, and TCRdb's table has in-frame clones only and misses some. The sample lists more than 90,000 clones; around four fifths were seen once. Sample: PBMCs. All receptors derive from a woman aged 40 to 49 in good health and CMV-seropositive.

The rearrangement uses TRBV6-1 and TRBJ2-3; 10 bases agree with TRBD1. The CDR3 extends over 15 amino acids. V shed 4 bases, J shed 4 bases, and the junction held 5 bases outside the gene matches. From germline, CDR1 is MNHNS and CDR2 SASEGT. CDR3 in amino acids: CASSVGQGTADTQYF. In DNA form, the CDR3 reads TGTGCCAGCAGTGTGGGACAGGGGACCGCAGATACGCAGTATTTT.

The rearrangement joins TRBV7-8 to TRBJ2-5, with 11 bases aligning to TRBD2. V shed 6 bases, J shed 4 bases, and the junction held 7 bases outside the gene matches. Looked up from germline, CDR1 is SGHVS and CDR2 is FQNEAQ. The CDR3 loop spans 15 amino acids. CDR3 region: CASSLLAGVGETQYF. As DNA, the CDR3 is TGTGCCAGCAGTTTACTAGCGGGAGTCGGAGAGACCCAGTACTTC. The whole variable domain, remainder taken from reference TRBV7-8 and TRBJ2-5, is GAGVSQSPRYKVAKRGQDVALRCDPISGHVSLFWYQQALGQGPEFLTYFQNEAQLDKSGLPSDRFFAERPEGSVSTLKIQRTQQEDSAVYLCASSLLAGVGETQYFGPGTRLLVL.

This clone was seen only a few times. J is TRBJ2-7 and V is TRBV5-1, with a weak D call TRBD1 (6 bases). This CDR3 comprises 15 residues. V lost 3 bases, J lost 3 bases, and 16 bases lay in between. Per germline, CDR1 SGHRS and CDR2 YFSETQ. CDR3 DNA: TGCGCCAGCAGCTCGTTACAGGGCCTTAACTACGAGCAGTACTTC. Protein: CASSSLQGLNYEQYF.

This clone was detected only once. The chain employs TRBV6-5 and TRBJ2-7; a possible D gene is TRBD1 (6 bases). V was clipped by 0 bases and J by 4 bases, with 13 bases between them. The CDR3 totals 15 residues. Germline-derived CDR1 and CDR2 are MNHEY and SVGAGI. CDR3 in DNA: TGTGCCAGCAGTTACTCGTGGAGTCAGGGGTACGAGCAGTACTTC. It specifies CASSYSWSQGYEQYF.

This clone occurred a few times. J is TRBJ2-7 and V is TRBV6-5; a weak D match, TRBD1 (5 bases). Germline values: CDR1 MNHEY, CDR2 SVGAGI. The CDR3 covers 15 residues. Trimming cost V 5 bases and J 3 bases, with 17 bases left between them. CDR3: CASSVSQGPNYEQYF. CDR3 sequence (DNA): TGTGCCAGCAGTGTCTCTCAGGGTCCCAACTACGAGCAGTACTTC.

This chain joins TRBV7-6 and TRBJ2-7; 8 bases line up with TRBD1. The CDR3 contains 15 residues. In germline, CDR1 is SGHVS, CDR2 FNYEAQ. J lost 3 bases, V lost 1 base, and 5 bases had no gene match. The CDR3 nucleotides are TGTGCCAGCAGCTTAGGACAGGGGACGCACTACGAGCAGTACTTC. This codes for CASSLGQGTHYEQYF.

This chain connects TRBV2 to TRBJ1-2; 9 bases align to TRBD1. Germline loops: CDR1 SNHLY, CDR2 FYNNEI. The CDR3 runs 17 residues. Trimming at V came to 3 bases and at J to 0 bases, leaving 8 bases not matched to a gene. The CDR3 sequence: CASSDPGQGDPNYGYTF. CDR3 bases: TGTGCCAGCAGTGATCCGGGACAGGGCGACCCTAACTATGGCTACACCTTC.

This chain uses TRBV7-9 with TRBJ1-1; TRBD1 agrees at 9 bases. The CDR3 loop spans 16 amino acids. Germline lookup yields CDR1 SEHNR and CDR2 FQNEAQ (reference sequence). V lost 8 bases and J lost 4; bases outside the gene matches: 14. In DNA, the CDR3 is TGTGCCAGCTCCAGAGTAGGGACAGGGAGCGGCACTGAAGCTTTCTTT. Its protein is CASSRVGTGSGTEAFF.

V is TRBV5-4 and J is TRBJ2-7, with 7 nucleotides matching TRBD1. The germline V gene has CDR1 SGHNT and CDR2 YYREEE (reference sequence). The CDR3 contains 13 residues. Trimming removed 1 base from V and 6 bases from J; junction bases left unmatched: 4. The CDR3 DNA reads TGTGCCAGCAGCTTGAGAGGGGGCGGCGAGCAGTACTTC. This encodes CASSLRGGGEQYF.

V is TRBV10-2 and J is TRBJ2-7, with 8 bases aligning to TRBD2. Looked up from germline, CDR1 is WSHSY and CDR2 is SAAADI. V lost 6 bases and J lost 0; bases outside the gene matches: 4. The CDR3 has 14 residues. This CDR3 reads CASRTGTSSYEQYF. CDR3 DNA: TGCGCCAGCAGAACCGGGACTAGCTCCTACGAGCAGTACTTC.

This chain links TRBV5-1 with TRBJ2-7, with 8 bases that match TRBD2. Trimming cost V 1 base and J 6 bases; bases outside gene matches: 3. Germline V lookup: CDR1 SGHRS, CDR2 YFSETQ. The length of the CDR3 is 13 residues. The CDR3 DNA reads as TGCGCCAGCAGCTTGACGGGAGGGGTCGAGCAGTACTTC. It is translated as CASSLTGGVEQYF.

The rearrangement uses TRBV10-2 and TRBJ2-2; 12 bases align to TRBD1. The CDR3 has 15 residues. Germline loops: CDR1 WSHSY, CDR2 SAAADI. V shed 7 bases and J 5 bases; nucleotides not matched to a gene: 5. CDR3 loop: CASTRGQGATGELFF. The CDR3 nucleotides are TGCGCCAGCACGAGGGGACAGGGGGCGACCGGGGAGCTGTTTTTT.

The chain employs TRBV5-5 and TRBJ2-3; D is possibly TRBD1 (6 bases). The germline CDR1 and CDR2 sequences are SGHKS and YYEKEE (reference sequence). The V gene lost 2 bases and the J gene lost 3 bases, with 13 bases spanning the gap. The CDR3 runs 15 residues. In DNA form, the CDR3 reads TGTGCCAGCAGCTTTGCAGGGGACCGTACAGATACGCAGTATTTT. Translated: CASSFAGDRTDTQYF. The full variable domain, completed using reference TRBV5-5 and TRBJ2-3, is DAGVTQSPTHLIKTRGQQVTLRCSPISGHKSVSWYQQVLGQGPQFIFQYYEKEERGRGNFPDRFSARQFPNYSSELNVNALLLGDSALYLCASSFAGDRTDTQYFGPGTRLTVL.

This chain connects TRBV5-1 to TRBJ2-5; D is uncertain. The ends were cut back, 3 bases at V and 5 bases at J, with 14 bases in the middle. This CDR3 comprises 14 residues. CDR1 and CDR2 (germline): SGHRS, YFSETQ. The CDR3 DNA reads TGCGCCAGCAGCTATAGAATAGAAACGGAGACCCAGTACTTC. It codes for CASSYRIETETQYF.

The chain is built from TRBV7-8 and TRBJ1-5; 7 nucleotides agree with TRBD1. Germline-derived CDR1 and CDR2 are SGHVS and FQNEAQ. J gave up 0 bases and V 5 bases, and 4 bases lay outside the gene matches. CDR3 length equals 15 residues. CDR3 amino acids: CASSPRQGSNQPQHF. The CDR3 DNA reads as TGTGCCAGCAGCCCGAGACAGGGTAGCAATCAGCCCCAGCATTTT.

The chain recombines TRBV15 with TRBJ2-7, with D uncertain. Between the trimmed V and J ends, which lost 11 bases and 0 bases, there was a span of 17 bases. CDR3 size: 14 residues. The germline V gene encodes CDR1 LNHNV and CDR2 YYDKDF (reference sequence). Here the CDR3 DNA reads TGTGCCTCCCGTTTAACTCTTAGCTCCTACGAGCAGTACTTC. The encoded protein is CASRLTLSSYEQYF.

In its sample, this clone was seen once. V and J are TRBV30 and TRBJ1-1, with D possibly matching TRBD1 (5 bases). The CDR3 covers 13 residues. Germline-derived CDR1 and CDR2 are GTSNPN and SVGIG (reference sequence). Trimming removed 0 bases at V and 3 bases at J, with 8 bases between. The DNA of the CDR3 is TGTGCCTGGAGTGTGGAGGGGTACACTGAAGCTTTCTTT. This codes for CAWSVEGYTEAFF.